This TCR beta chain comes out of a study of OX40 agonist ivuxolimab in advanced cancers. Concerning this clone itself: Its specificity is unknown.

Germline CDR1 reads MDHEN; CDR2 reads SYDVKM. CDR3 length: 16 amino acids. V lost 6 bases to trimming and J lost 1 base, with 15 bases between them. Overall study results and limits: Blood T cells, both CD4+ and CD8+, expanded clonally by week 6 at 0.1 to 3.0 mg/kg. Low normalized clonal expansion also occurred in some nonresponding patients.

Data came from immunoSEQ multiplex PCR; TCRdb stores just in-frame clones and leaves some out. The repertoire holds tens of thousands of clones, with around 91% as singletons. J is TRBJ2-2 and V is TRBV28; TRBD2 might be the D (6 bases). This clonotype was sampled from an adult with an advanced solid tumor such as melanoma, head and neck, liver or kidney cancer. The material was CD4+ or CD8+ T cells sorted from blood, obtained in a trial of the OX40 agonist ivuxolimab. The CDR3 loop is CASSGGVSRNTGELFF. The CDR3 DNA is TGTGCCAGCAGCGGGGGAGTATCGAGGAACACCGGGGAGCTGTTTTTT.